One sample yielded the 23 T cell receptor beta chains listed below, sequenced in a study of shared clonotypes between healthy human individuals. Here immunoSEQ multiplex PCR was the method, and the copy in TCRdb shows in-frame clones only, minus some. The sample holds approximately 1.4 million clones, approximately 98% seen once. Material for sequencing was naive CD4+ T cells sorted from blood. Subset reported: CD45RA+ positively selected. The receptors were gathered from a man aged 30 to 39 in good health.

Regarding this clone: Other nucleotide sequences in the sample specify the same CDR3. The rearrangement uses TRBV7-9 and TRBJ1-4; the D is unclear. This CDR3 has 12 amino acids. V lost 1 base and J lost 7, with 4 bases in between. Germline assignment: CDR1 SEHNR and CDR2 FQNEAQ (reference sequence). CDR3 nucleotide sequence: TGTGCCAGCAGCTTAGTAGGTGAAAAACTGTTTTTT. Amino acids: CASSLVGEKLFF.

J is TRBJ2-3 and V is TRBV6-5; 7 positions match TRBD2. Germline values: CDR1 MNHEY, CDR2 SVGAGI. The CDR3 contains 12 residues. V lost 6 bases and J lost 3; bases outside the gene matches: 0. CDR3 DNA: TGTGCCAGCAGGCGGGAGACAGATACGCAGTATTTT. Translating gives CASRRETDTQYF.

V and J are TRBV7-8 and TRBJ1-1; 11 bases match TRBD1. The CDR3 loop spans 19 amino acids. CDR1 and CDR2 from the germline V gene are SGHVS and FQNEAQ. The V and J ends lost 3 bases and 5 bases, in that order; junction bases with no gene match: 17. CDR3 residues: CASSFGTGGLAGRNTEAFF. CDR3 bases: TGTGCCAGCAGCTTCGGGACAGGGGGTCTCGCGGGTAGAAATACTGAAGCTTTCTTT.

The CDR3 DNA sequence: TGTGCCATCAGTGATACCAAGCGTCGAGAGGGGGAGCAGTACTTC. Protein: CAISDTKRREGEQYF. J is TRBJ2-7 and V is TRBV10-3; possibly TRBD1 or TRBD2 for D (5 bases each). The germline gives CDR1 ENHRY, CDR2 SYGVKD. CDR3 length: 15 amino acids. The V end was cut by 3 bases, the J end by 7 bases, with 19 bases between.

The CDR3 loop reads CASKKTSGRALSSYNEQFF. The DNA for the CDR3 is TGTGCCAGCAAAAAGACTAGCGGGAGGGCCTTAAGCTCCTACAATGAGCAGTTCTTC. J is TRBJ2-1 and V is TRBV27, with 14 bases matching TRBD2. The ends lost 7 bases at V and 0 bases at J; junction bases unmatched: 11. The CDR3 totals 19 residues. Germline V gene lookup returns CDR1 MNHEY and CDR2 SMNVEV (reference sequence).

The V and J genes are TRBV4-3 and TRBJ2-6; D gene uncertain. From germline, CDR1 is LGHNA and CDR2 YSLEER. CDR3 length: 15 amino acids. Trimming shortened V by 0 bases and J by 1 base, and 4 bases separated the two germline ends. CDR3 DNA: TGCGCCAGCAGCCAAGAGGATTCTGGGGCCAACGTCCTGACTTTC. Protein: CASSQEDSGANVLTF.

This chain uses TRBV7-6 with TRBJ2-3; 12 bases match TRBD2. The V gene's germline CDR1 is SGHVS and CDR2 FNYEAQ. The J segment lost 3 bases and the V segment lost 5 bases, leaving 9 bases of the junction unmatched. The CDR3 runs to 17 residues. As DNA, the CDR3 is TGTGCCAGCAGCCAAGGGACTAGCGGGTCTAGGACAGATACGCAGTATTTT. Translating gives CASSQGTSGSRTDTQYF.

This clone has only one observation. V gene TRBV5-1 combines with J gene TRBJ2-7; the D gene is possibly TRBD2 (6 bases). The germline V gene has CDR1 SGHRS and CDR2 YFSETQ. The CDR3 contains 18 residues. V lost 2 bases, J lost 0 bases, and 21 bases lay in between. The CDR3 is CASSLERRASASSYEQYF. CDR3 sequence (DNA): TGCGCCAGCAGCTTAGAAAGGAGGGCTAGCGCGAGCTCCTACGAGCAGTACTTC.

V gene TRBV9 combines with J gene TRBJ2-1; TRBD1 aligns across 9 bases. The V gene's germline CDR1 is SGDLS and CDR2 YYNGEE. This CDR3 region has 16 residues. V lost 4 bases to trimming and J lost 6 bases; unmatched junction nucleotides: 11. CDR3 residues: CASSPHPGQGSNEQFF. CDR3 coding DNA: TGTGCCAGCAGCCCCCACCCGGGACAGGGCTCCAATGAGCAGTTCTTC.

The chain combines TRBV28 with TRBJ2-1; a weak D match, TRBD2 (5 bases). Germline V gives CDR1 MDHEN, CDR2 SYDVKM. Trimming left V 2 bases short and J 9 bases short, with 8 bases between. The CDR3 totals 12 residues. CDR3 protein: CASSLEGSEQFF. CDR3 DNA sequence: TGTGCCAGCAGTTTAGAGGGCTCTGAGCAGTTCTTC.

This chain connects TRBV28 to TRBJ1-2, with D maybe TRBD1 (5 bases). Trimming removed 5 bases from V and 5 bases from J, with 18 bases in between. The CDR3 totals 15 residues. From germline, CDR1 is MDHEN and CDR2 SYDVKM. Here the CDR3 reads CASSIPVGGTYGYTF. The CDR3 region has the DNA TGTGCCAGCAGTATCCCGGTGGGGGGTACGTATGGCTACACCTTC.

The V call is TRBV18, the J call TRBJ2-7; the match to TRBD1 covers 7 bases. Germline loops: CDR1 KGHSH, CDR2 LQKENI. V lost 3 bases, J lost 0 bases, and 5 bases stayed unmatched. CDR3 length: 15 residues. The CDR3 DNA follows: TGTGCCAGCTCACCGTACAGGGGTAGCTCCTACGAGCAGTACTTC. This translates into CASSPYRGSSYEQYF.

This chain links TRBV5-1 with TRBJ2-5, with TRBD1 matching 8 bases. The ends lost 2 bases at V and 1 base at J; junction bases unmatched: 4. Germline CDR1 is SGHRS and CDR2 is YFSETQ. The CDR3 is made up of 15 amino acids. The CDR3 region is CASSFGTGIQETQYF. The CDR3 DNA reads as TGCGCCAGCAGCTTCGGGACAGGAATCCAAGAGACCCAGTACTTC.

CDR3 protein: CASSQVAGSYEQYF. CDR3 bases: TGCGCCAGCAGCCAAGTAGCGGGGTCCTACGAGCAGTACTTC. The chain employs TRBV4-1 and TRBJ2-7; TRBD2 agrees at 8 bases. The CDR3 runs 14 residues. CDR1 is MGHRA, CDR2 YSYEKL, per germline. Trimming at V came to 1 base and at J to 1 base, leaving 0 bases not matched to a gene.

J is TRBJ1-1 and V is TRBV19, with D uncertain. From germline, CDR1 is LNHDA and CDR2 SQIVND (reference sequence). This CDR3 has 14 residues. Trimming pared 1 base from V and 3 bases from J, leaving 9 bases between. CDR3 sequence: CASSIVGTYTEAFF. The CDR3 nucleotides are TGTGCCAGTAGTATAGTAGGTACTTACACTGAAGCTTTCTTT.

Concerning this clone itself: Distinct nucleotide sequences in the sample also encode this CDR3. The chain uses TRBV5-4 and TRBJ1-1, with D unclear. The CDR3 is made up of 13 amino acids. V was shortened by 0 bases and J by 2 bases, with 5 bases between the two germline ends. The germline V gene encodes CDR1 SGHNT and CDR2 YYREEE (reference sequence). The CDR3 spells CASSLGPNTEAFF. In DNA form, the CDR3 reads TGTGCCAGCAGCTTGGGTCCTAACACTGAAGCTTTCTTT.

This clone was observed once. The chain has TRBV5-4 and TRBJ2-1, with 10 bases fitting TRBD2. Germline V gives CDR1 SGHNT, CDR2 YYREEE (reference sequence). V lost 4 bases and J lost 5; bases outside the gene matches: 9. The CDR3 is 16 residues long. This chain's CDR3 is CASSGRGLAANNEQFF. The CDR3 bases are TGTGCCAGCAGCGGACGAGGACTAGCGGCAAACAATGAGCAGTTCTTC.

The chain recombines TRBV6-6 with TRBJ1-5; no definite D call. Germline CDR1 MNHNY, CDR2 SVGAGI (reference sequence). The CDR3 runs to 15 residues. V was cut by 0 bases and J by 0 bases, with 6 bases left in between. DNA of the CDR3: TGTGCCAGCAGTTACTCAGGGAATAGCAATCAGCCCCAGCATTTT. Protein product: CASSYSGNSNQPQHF.

V is TRBV29-1 and J is TRBJ1-2; D is possibly TRBD1 (6 bases). Germline CDR1 reads SQVTM; CDR2 reads ANQGSEA. The CDR3 extends over 15 amino acids. Trimming took 4 bases from V and 2 from J, leaving 17 bases between them. For the CDR3, the DNA is TGCAGCGTTGCCCCCCGGCAGGGGAAAAACTATGGCTACACCTTC. Protein product: CSVAPRQGKNYGYTF.

The J gene is TRBJ2-1, the V gene TRBV19, with D perhaps matching TRBD2 (6 bases). The length of the CDR3 is 14 residues. Germline V gives CDR1 LNHDA, CDR2 SQIVND (reference sequence). Trimming pared 0 bases from V and 6 bases from J, leaving 9 bases between. The CDR3 loop reads CASSIDLGGNEQFF. Here the CDR3 DNA reads TGTGCCAGTAGTATAGATTTGGGGGGCAATGAGCAGTTCTTC.

This chain joins TRBV5-1 and TRBJ2-7; 7 bases are a match to TRBD1. This CDR3 is built from 14 residues. Germline CDR1 SGHRS, CDR2 YFSETQ. J was trimmed by 2 bases and V by 2 bases; bases with no gene match: 4. The CDR3: CASSFRDSAYEQYF. CDR3 DNA sequence: TGCGCCAGCAGCTTCAGGGACAGTGCCTACGAGCAGTACTTC.

The V gene is TRBV28, the J gene TRBJ2-7, with D possibly TRBD1 on 6 matching bases. Deletions cut 7 bases from V and 12 bases from J, with 19 bases between. Germline V gene lookup returns CDR1 MDHEN and CDR2 SYDVKM. CDR3 length equals 12 residues. The DNA for the CDR3 is TGTGCCAGCACCCAAAGACAGGCCCGACCGTACTTC. Translated, it gives CASTQRQARPYF.

The chain is built from TRBV30 and TRBJ1-3; D is perhaps TRBD1 (5 bases). The CDR3 runs 13 residues. Trimming took off 6 bases at V and 3 bases at J, with 12 bases between the two ends. Germline V CDR1 and CDR2: GTSNPN, SVGIG (reference sequence). CDR3 loop: CACGGLFGNTIYF. In nucleotides, the CDR3 is TGTGCCTGCGGGGGGTTATTTGGAAACACCATATATTTT.